Following are 15 T cell receptor beta chains from one sample sequenced in a study of immune heterogeneity within non-small cell lung tumors. Each sample used approximately 0.55 ug of genomic DNA from bulk tumor tissue. Taken during surgery, several biopsies per primary tumor were spaced as far apart as possible within the tumor mass. The cohort was untreated, with newly diagnosed non-small cell lung cancer undergoing curative surgery. TCR beta CDR3 was amplified by multiplex PCR, first round nine to ten cycles, 32 V and 13 J primers. MiXCR, applied by TCRdb to the multiplex PCR reads, yields one record per CDR3 protein. The table has some 10,000 distinct CDR3 sequences, roughly a third seen once; the top ten hold around 11%. The sample taken for sequencing was lung tumor tissue. Receptors were obtained from a man in his 60s with non-small cell lung cancer.

V gene TRBV6-1 combines with J gene TRBJ1-4; the D gene is possibly TRBD1 (5 bases). CDR1 is MNHNS and CDR2 is SASEGT in the germline V gene. Deletions cut 5 bases from V and 14 bases from J, with 24 bases between. This CDR3 has 15 residues. CDR3 bases: TGTGCCAGCAGTACCTCCCCCCGGGGCCTCTCGTCCCTGTTTTTT. Its protein product is CASSTSPRGLSSLFF.

This clonotype showed up many times. The J gene is TRBJ2-4, the V gene TRBV20-1; weak D call: TRBD1 (6 bases). The germline V gene encodes CDR1 DFQATT and CDR2 SNEGSKA (reference sequence). The CDR3 is made up of 13 amino acids. V lost 0 bases, J lost 12 bases, and 15 bases lay in between. The CDR3 loop reads CSARDPQGLGQYF. The CDR3 DNA follows: TGCAGTGCTAGAGATCCTCAGGGGTTGGGTCAGTACTTC.

Ten or more counts support this clonotype. The chain employs TRBV3-1 and TRBJ1-4; D not certain. The germline CDR1 and CDR2 sequences are LGHDT and YNNKEL (reference sequence). Deletions cut 1 base from V and 3 bases from J, with 6 bases between. CDR3 size: 14 residues. The CDR3 sequence: CASSQAGPNEKLFF. The CDR3, as DNA: TGTGCCAGCAGCCAAGCTGGGCCTAATGAAAAACTGTTTTTT. The full variable domain, in which reference TRBV3-1 and TRBJ1-4 provide the parts outside the CDR3, is DTAVSQTPKYLVTQMGNDKSIKCEQNLGHDTMYWYKQDSKKFLKIMFSYNNKELIINETVPNRFSPKSPDKAHLNLHINSLELGDSAVYFCASSQAGPNEKLFFGSGTQLSVL.

This clonotype has just one count. The J gene is TRBJ1-1, the V gene TRBV7-8; D unclear. V was shortened by 2 bases and J by 0 bases, with 1 base between the two germline ends. CDR3 size: 12 residues. CDR1 SGHVS and CDR2 FQNEAQ come from the germline V gene. The CDR3: CASSLLNTEAFF. The CDR3 coding sequence is TGTGCCAGCAGCTTATTGAACACTGAAGCTTTCTTT.

This clonotype has just a few counts. The chain combines TRBV20-1 with TRBJ2-6, with TRBD1 identical over 7 bases. There are 17 residues in the CDR3. Germline V lookup: CDR1 DFQATT, CDR2 SNEGSKA (reference sequence). V lost 0 bases and J lost 4; bases outside the gene matches: 9. In nucleotides, the CDR3 is TGCAGTGCTAGAGATCGACAGGGATTCTTGGGGGCCAACGTCCTGACTTTC. This translates into CSARDRQGFLGANVLTF.

By its share, this clonotype is medium-sized (0.01 to 0.1%). J is TRBJ2-7 and V is TRBV20-1; 10 positions match TRBD2. J gave up 0 bases and V 2 bases, and 7 bases lay outside the gene matches. The germline V gene encodes CDR1 DFQATT and CDR2 SNEGSKA (reference sequence). The CDR3 is made up of 16 amino acids. DNA for the CDR3: TGCAGTGCTAGACAGGTTCGGACTAGCGGCTCCTACGAGCAGTACTTC. This codes for CSARQVRTSGSYEQYF.

This clonotype was detected many times. The rearrangement links TRBV13 to TRBJ1-4, with D possibly TRBD1 on 5 matching bases. The CDR3 runs 14 residues. Germline V lookup: CDR1 PRHDT, CDR2 FYEKMQ (reference sequence). Trimming took off 3 bases at V and 4 bases at J, with 9 bases between the two ends. DNA of the CDR3: TGTGCCAGCAGCTTCCAGGGATTTAATGAAAAACTGTTTTTT. It encodes CASSFQGFNEKLFF.

This clonotype was observed a few times. This chain uses TRBV6-1 with TRBJ1-2, with D unresolved. The CDR3 has 12 amino acids. Germline CDR1 reads MNHNS; CDR2 reads SASEGT. V lost 3 bases to trimming and J lost 3 bases, with 5 bases between them. The CDR3 DNA is TGTGCCAGCAGTGAGAGAGACTATGGCTACACCTTC. This gives the protein CASSERDYGYTF.

As regards this clonotype: The junction shows a germline mismatch at one end, possibly a read error. The V gene is TRBV19, the J gene TRBJ1-1, with D possibly being TRBD1 (5 bases). The CDR3 runs to 17 residues. Germline lookup yields CDR1 LNHDA and CDR2 SQIVND (reference sequence). CDR3 sequence: CASSRSRDGAMNNEAFF. CDR3 bases: TGTGCCAGTAGTAGATCACGGGACGGAGCGATGAACAATGAAGCTTTCTTT. Full variable domain (remainder filled in from reference TRBV19 and TRBJ1-1): DGGITQSPKYLFRKEGQNVTLSCEQNLNHDAMYWYRQDPGQGLRLIYYSQIVNDFQKGDIAEGYSVSREKKESFPLTVTSAQKNPTAFYLCASSRSRDGAMNNEAFFGQGTRLTVV.

This clonotype came up many times. V usage is TRBV19 and J usage is TRBJ2-7; D might be TRBD2 (5 bases). The CDR3 consists of 13 residues. CDR1 is LNHDA and CDR2 is SQIVND in the germline V gene (reference sequence). Trimming pared 10 bases from V and 8 bases from J, leaving 21 bases between. The DNA of the CDR3 is TGTGCCACCCAGCCGGGGTCATACGGGAAGCAGTACTTC. Amino acid sequence: CATQPGSYGKQYF.

This clonotype was found many times. The rearrangement joins TRBV10-1 to TRBJ2-3; D is possibly TRBD1 (6 bases). Germline V CDR1 and CDR2: WNHNN, SYGVQD (reference sequence). V lost 9 bases, J lost 6 bases, and 22 bases lay in between. The CDR3 is made up of 15 amino acids. This CDR3 reads CARTRDTGAPDTQYF. CDR3 nucleotide sequence: TGCGCCAGAACCCGGGACACCGGGGCCCCCGATACGCAGTATTTT.

This clonotype was observed at least ten times. The V gene is TRBV5-1, the J gene TRBJ2-7; no clear D. Germline V gene data show CDR1 as SGHRS and CDR2 as YFSETQ. Trimming left V 2 bases short and J 2 bases short, with 8 bases between. The CDR3 contains 13 residues. As DNA, the CDR3 is TGCGCCAGCAGCTTCTCACCCGCCTACGAGCAGTACTTC. It is translated as CASSFSPAYEQYF.

V gene TRBV20-1 combines with J gene TRBJ2-7, with D uncertain. CDR3 length: 12 amino acids. Germline V CDR1 and CDR2: DFQATT, SNEGSKA (reference sequence). Trimming pared 6 bases from V and 2 bases from J, leaving 11 bases between. In nucleotides, the CDR3 is TGCAGTGCCGACCAACTAACCTACGAGCAGTACTTC. Its translation: CSADQLTYEQYF.

This clonotype is medium-sized in the sample. This chain uses TRBV6-1 with TRBJ2-7; 8 bases fit TRBD2. Trimming took 2 bases from V and 1 from J; bases not matched to a gene: 10. This CDR3 comprises 17 residues. Germline loops: CDR1 MNHNS, CDR2 SASEGT. CDR3 amino acids: CASSELIAGGRSYEQYF. For the CDR3, the DNA is TGTGCCAGCAGTGAATTGATCGCGGGGGGCAGGTCCTACGAGCAGTACTTC.

V gene TRBV7-2 combines with J gene TRBJ2-1, with 7 bases identical to TRBD2. Germline-derived CDR1 and CDR2 are SGHTA and FQGNSA. This CDR3 is built from 16 residues. V was pared by 5 bases and J by 2 bases, with 9 bases of the junction left unmatched. CDR3 sequence: CASSTTRAGTYNEQFF. The CDR3 DNA sequence: TGTGCCAGCAGCACTACACGAGCGGGAACCTACAATGAGCAGTTCTTC.